Listed below are T cell receptor beta chains from one sample, sequenced in a study of blood T cell repertoires in COVID-19. Using immunoSEQ multiplex PCR, the repertoire was profiled, and TCRdb retains in-frame clones only, with some absent. The sample shows under 150,000 clones, roughly 79% of them seen only once. The sample comprised peripheral blood. The receptors here all came from a human donor in a cohort sampled during active COVID-19. CDR3s include the opening cysteine and the closing phenylalanine or tryptophan. Each record gives: V gene, J gene, D gene, clone size, CDR3 DNA, CDR3 protein. The D gene is left open where the match is weak. Clone size is stated in some rows and not others, as once, few, many or a class when expanded.

V: TRBV10-1; J: TRBJ2-7; D: NA; size: few; DNA: TGCGCCAGCAGTGAGTGGACAGAAGGCGAGCAGTACTTC; CDR3: CASSEWTEGEQYF
V: TRBV5-1; J: TRBJ1-4; D: NA; size: NA; DNA: TGCGCCAGCAGCTCGGACAGTCCAAGGGAAAAACTGTTTTTT; CDR3: CASSSDSPREKLFF
V: TRBV28; J: TRBJ2-3; D: TRBD1; size: NA; DNA: TGTGCCAGCAGTTCCTCTAGGACAGGGTTTGCAGATACGCAGTATTTT; CDR3: CASSSSRTGFADTQYF
V: TRBV27; J: TRBJ2-7; D: NA; size: NA; DNA: TGTGCCAGCAGCCCTGGGACAAATCCCTACGAGCAGTACTTC; CDR3: CASSPGTNPYEQYF
V: TRBV5-1; J: TRBJ2-5; D: TRBD1; size: once; DNA: TGCGCCAGCAGCTTGGCCCGGACAGGGAATCAAGAGACCCAGTACTTC; CDR3: CASSLARTGNQETQYF
V: TRBV6-6; J: TRBJ1-5; D: NA; size: NA; DNA: TGTGCCAGCAGTCACGGACAGCCCAATCAGCCCCAGCATTTT; CDR3: CASSHGQPNQPQHF
V: TRBV10-3; J: TRBJ2-3; D: TRBD1; size: NA; DNA: TGTGCCATCAGCGGGGGACAGGGGGTTGGAGATACGCAGTATTTT; CDR3: CAISGGQGVGDTQYF
V: TRBV11-2; J: TRBJ2-5; D: NA; size: NA; DNA: TGTGCCAGCAGCTTTCTCTTACAGAACCAAGAGACCCAGTACTTC; CDR3: CASSFLLQNQETQYF
V: TRBV29-1; J: TRBJ1-3; D: NA; size: NA; DNA: TGCAGCGTGGGGGCCAACTCTGGAAACACCATATATTTT; CDR3: CSVGANSGNTIYF
V: TRBV7-2; J: TRBJ2-3; D: NA; size: NA; DNA: TGTGCCAGCAGCTTATTTAGGGGTCGCACAGATACGCAGTATTTT; CDR3: CASSLFRGRTDTQYF
V: TRBV6-4; J: TRBJ2-2; D: TRBD2; size: NA; DNA: TGTGCCAGCAGTGAGGCAGCGGGGGGGCATCACACCGGGGAGCTGTTTTTT; CDR3: CASSEAAGGHHTGELFF
V: TRBV7-8; J: TRBJ2-1; D: TRBD1; size: NA; DNA: TGTGCCAGCAGCTTAGGGACAGGTTACAATGAGCAGTTCTTC; CDR3: CASSLGTGYNEQFF
V: TRBV11-3; J: TRBJ2-2; D: TRBD2; size: NA; DNA: TGTGCCAGCAGCCGGGAGGGGAGGGGTGGATACCGGGAGCTGTTTTTT; CDR3: CASSREGRGGYRELFF